This T cell receptor (beta chain) appears in the sequencing data of a study of blood T cell repertoires in COVID-19. Some clones are missing from TCRdb's copy, which holds only in-frame ones; the method was immunoSEQ multiplex PCR. The table has approximately 250,000 clones, approximately 84% seen once. CDR1 and CDR2 from the germline V gene are LGHNA and YNFKEQ. The CDR3 spans 16 residues. J gave up 6 bases and V 1 base, and 8 bases lay outside the gene matches. Sequences were obtained from peripheral blood. The clonotype was recovered from a human donor in a cohort sampled during active COVID-19. The J gene is TRBJ2-7, the V gene TRBV4-2, with TRBD2 matching 11 bases. The CDR3 is CASSQGLAGLAAEQYF. The CDR3, as DNA: TGTGCCAGCAGCCAAGGACTAGCGGGGCTGGCGGCCGAGCAGTACTTC.